The clone carrying this T cell receptor (beta chain) was found many times. Its target is not known. This sample stems from a study of T-cell reconstitution after alpha-beta-depleted transplantation in children. Study outcomes and limitations: Reportedly, roughly two months post-transplant, alpha-beta T cells arose from several hundred expanded graft clones. There were some patients whose high TCRbeta diversity at day 60 came from surviving recipient T cells and thymic progenitors. When one year had passed after transplant, most T-cell counts and diversity came from newly produced T cells.

As it was prepared, the TCRbeta library received unique molecular identifiers. MiXCR, applied by TCRdb to the PCR reads, yields one record per CDR3 protein. The sample lists 200,000 or so distinct CDR3 sequences, 5% to 7.5% seen once, with approximately 4.1% in the top ten. This sequence was found in a girl in the first two years of life with combined immunodeficiency, due to receive a stem cell transplant. The source was PBMCs, collected before TCRalphabeta/CD19-depleted stem cell transplant.

The CDR3 nucleotides are TGCAGTGCTAGCGGGGACGCTAGCGGGGTGGGCCAAGAGACCCAGTACTTC. It translates to CSASGDASGVGQETQYF. This chain connects TRBV20-1 to TRBJ2-5, with 9 bases lining up with TRBD2. The germline V gene has CDR1 DFQATT and CDR2 SNEGSKA (reference sequence). This CDR3 region has 17 residues. V dropped 3 bases and J dropped 1; count of bases not matched to a gene: 12.